This record covers a single T cell receptor beta chain. Among Cohort 3 donors, those recovered had two negative PCRs, clearance, or symptom resolution. The sample comes from a study of blood T cell repertoires in COVID-19. Original processing methods: Reference gene primer amplification in the assay estimated nucleated cell counts. Measured with immunoSEQ multiplex PCR; TCRdb has only the in-frame clones, and not every one. That table supplies the V and J calls and clone size; D and trimming were determined from the DNA. The repertoire holds 490,000 or so clones, with about 85% as singletons. This CDR3 comprises 14 residues. Per the germline V gene, CDR1 is SNHLY and CDR2 is FYNNEI. Trimming cost V 4 bases and J 8 bases, with 14 bases left between them.

The J gene is TRBJ1-4, the V gene TRBV2; possibly TRBD1 for D (5 bases). Sequences were obtained from PBMCs or T cells enriched from blood (not recorded which). The TCR comes from an older woman who had recovered from COVID-19. The CDR3 coding sequence is TGTGCCAGCAGTGGTGGGGGGAGCGGCGAAAAACTGTTTTTT. Protein product: CASSGGGSGEKLFF.